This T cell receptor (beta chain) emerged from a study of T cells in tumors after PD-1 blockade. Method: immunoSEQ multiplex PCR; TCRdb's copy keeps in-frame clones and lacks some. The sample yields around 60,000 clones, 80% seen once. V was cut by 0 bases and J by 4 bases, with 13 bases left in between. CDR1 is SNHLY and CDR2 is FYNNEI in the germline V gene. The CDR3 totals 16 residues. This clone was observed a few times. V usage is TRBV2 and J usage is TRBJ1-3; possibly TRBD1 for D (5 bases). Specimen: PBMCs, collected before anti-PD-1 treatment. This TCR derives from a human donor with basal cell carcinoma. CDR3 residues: CASSEAFGGTGNTIYF. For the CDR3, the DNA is TGTGCCAGCAGTGAAGCCTTTGGGGGGACCGGAAACACCATATATTTT.